The rows below give T cell receptor beta chains drawn from one sample of a study of control samples from healthy donors and cancer patients. Profiled with immunoSEQ multiplex PCR; TCRdb holds only in-frame clones, not every one. The sample consists of 65,000 to 90,000 clones, roughly 89% of them appearing once. Sequenced material: PBMCs. Every receptor here comes from a woman aged 45-65 years with colorectal cancer. Both conserved end residues are part of each CDR3. D genes are given only for firm matches. Some rows mark clone size as missing; the rest say once, few, many or name a class of expanded clone.

V gene: TRBV27; J gene: TRBJ1-5; CDR3 length: 14; D gene: -; clone size: -; CDR3 protein: CARTWDTSGGLQHF; CDR3 DNA: TGTGCCAGGACCTGGGACACTTCAGGAGGTCTCCAGCATTTT
V gene: TRBV19; J gene: TRBJ2-1; CDR3 length: 11; D gene: -; clone size: -; CDR3 protein: CASSMGGEQFF; CDR3 DNA: TGTGCCAGTAGTATGGGGGGTGAGCAGTTCTTC
V gene: TRBV7-2; J gene: TRBJ1-1; CDR3 length: 14; D gene: TRBD1; clone size: -; CDR3 protein: CASSLQGARTEAFF; CDR3 DNA: TGTGCCAGCAGCTTACAGGGGGCTCGCACTGAAGCTTTCTTT
V gene: TRBV7-9; J gene: TRBJ2-3; CDR3 length: 14; D gene: -; clone size: -; CDR3 protein: CASSLAGDTDTQYF; CDR3 DNA: TGTGCCAGCAGCTTGGCCGGGGACACAGATACGCAGTATTTT
V gene: TRBV5-1; J gene: TRBJ1-1; CDR3 length: 11; D gene: -; clone size: -; CDR3 protein: CASSAEGGAFF; CDR3 DNA: TGCGCCAGCAGCGCCGAGGGAGGAGCTTTCTTT
V gene: TRBV10-1; J gene: TRBJ1-1; CDR3 length: 15; D gene: TRBD1; clone size: -; CDR3 protein: CASSDSGQGRIRAFF; CDR3 DNA: TGCGCCAGCAGTGACTCCGGACAGGGTCGAATCCGAGCTTTCTTT
V gene: TRBV11-1; J gene: TRBJ2-1; CDR3 length: 15; D gene: TRBD1; clone size: few; CDR3 protein: CASSLTGQGRYEQFF; CDR3 DNA: TGTGCCAGCAGCTTAACCGGACAGGGGAGATATGAGCAGTTCTTC
V gene: TRBV7-6; J gene: TRBJ1-1; CDR3 length: 15; D gene: TRBD1; clone size: -; CDR3 protein: CASSLSTGKVAEAFF; CDR3 DNA: TGTGCCAGCAGCTTATCGACAGGGAAGGTGGCTGAAGCTTTCTTT
V gene: TRBV2; J gene: TRBJ1-1; CDR3 length: 15; D gene: TRBD1; clone size: -; CDR3 protein: CASSGSTGGGTEAFF; CDR3 DNA: TGTGCCAGCAGTGGTTCGACAGGGGGTGGCACTGAAGCTTTCTTT
V gene: TRBV6-5; J gene: TRBJ2-3; CDR3 length: 15; D gene: -; clone size: -; CDR3 protein: CASSSDSIFTDTQYF; CDR3 DNA: TGTGCCAGCAGTTCGGACTCGATCTTCACAGATACGCAGTATTTT
V gene: TRBV5-5; J gene: TRBJ1-2; CDR3 length: 14; D gene: -; clone size: -; CDR3 protein: CASSSLDGEYGYTF; CDR3 DNA: TGTGCCAGCAGCTCCCTGGACGGAGAATATGGCTACACCTTC
V gene: TRBV12-3/TRBV12-4; J gene: TRBJ2-1; CDR3 length: 13; D gene: -; clone size: -; CDR3 protein: CASSIRGANEQFF; CDR3 DNA: TGTGCCAGCAGTATTAGGGGGGCCAATGAGCAGTTCTTC
V gene: TRBV7-2; J gene: TRBJ1-1; CDR3 length: 13; D gene: -; clone size: -; CDR3 protein: CASSDDGNTEAFF; CDR3 DNA: TGTGCCAGCAGCGACGACGGGAACACTGAAGCTTTCTTT
V gene: TRBV6-4; J gene: TRBJ2-3; CDR3 length: 13; D gene: -; clone size: -; CDR3 protein: CASSASESDTQYF; CDR3 DNA: TGTGCCAGCAGTGCCAGCGAGTCAGATACGCAGTATTTT
V gene: TRBV19; J gene: TRBJ1-3; CDR3 length: 18; D gene: TRBD1; clone size: -; CDR3 protein: CASSGPPGQGAPGNTIYF; CDR3 DNA: TGTGCCAGTAGTGGCCCCCCGGGACAGGGGGCGCCTGGAAACACCATATATTTT
V gene: TRBV7-8; J gene: TRBJ2-3; CDR3 length: 15; D gene: TRBD1; clone size: -; CDR3 protein: CASSPRGIRTDTQYF; CDR3 DNA: TGTGCCAGCAGCCCCAGGGGGATTAGGACAGATACGCAGTATTTT
V gene: TRBV10-3; J gene: TRBJ2-3; CDR3 length: 16; D gene: -; clone size: -; CDR3 protein: CAISERAGFGTDTQYF; CDR3 DNA: TGTGCCATCAGTGAGAGGGCAGGCTTTGGGACAGATACGCAGTATTTT
V gene: TRBV14; J gene: TRBJ1-3; CDR3 length: 14; D gene: -; clone size: -; CDR3 protein: CASSRGHAGNTIYF; CDR3 DNA: TGTGCCAGCAGCCGGGGACATGCGGGAAACACCATATATTTT
V gene: TRBV3-1/TRBV3-2; J gene: TRBJ2-3; CDR3 length: 16; D gene: -; clone size: -; CDR3 protein: CASSHWGEWGTDTQYF; CDR3 DNA: TGTGCCAGCAGTCATTGGGGAGAGTGGGGCACAGATACGCAGTATTTT
V gene: TRBV19; J gene: TRBJ1-1; CDR3 length: 16; D gene: -; clone size: -; CDR3 protein: CASNKRAPRSGTEAFF; CDR3 DNA: TGTGCCAGTAATAAAAGAGCCCCGCGGTCGGGAACTGAAGCTTTCTTT
V gene: TRBV6-2/TRBV6-3; J gene: TRBJ1-5; CDR3 length: 15; D gene: -; clone size: -; CDR3 protein: CASSPAGRLNQPQHF; CDR3 DNA: TGTGCCAGCAGCCCCGCGGGACGCCTAAATCAGCCCCAGCATTTT
V gene: TRBV6-5; J gene: TRBJ1-1; CDR3 length: 14; D gene: -; clone size: -; CDR3 protein: CASSYYGHGTEAFF; CDR3 DNA: TGTGCCAGCAGTTACTATGGGCACGGAACTGAAGCTTTCTTT
V gene: TRBV6-1; J gene: TRBJ1-2; CDR3 length: 15; D gene: TRBD1; clone size: -; CDR3 protein: CASSKKDRDNYGYTF; CDR3 DNA: TGTGCCAGCAGTAAAAAAGACAGGGACAATTATGGCTACACCTTC
V gene: TRBV24-1; J gene: TRBJ2-3; CDR3 length: 14; D gene: -; clone size: -; CDR3 protein: CATTGDTSTDTQYF; CDR3 DNA: TGTGCCACCACAGGGGACACTAGCACAGATACGCAGTATTTT
V gene: TRBV6-5; J gene: TRBJ1-5; CDR3 length: 16; D gene: TRBD1; clone size: -; CDR3 protein: CASSYIDRGGNQPQHF; CDR3 DNA: TGTGCCAGCAGTTATATAGACAGGGGGGGTAATCAGCCCCAGCATTTT
V gene: TRBV21-1; J gene: TRBJ1-2; CDR3 length: 16; D gene: -; clone size: -; CDR3 protein: CASSKALQRPPYGYTF; CDR3 DNA: TGTGCCAGCAGCAAAGCGCTACAGCGCCCTCCTTATGGCTACACCTTC
V gene: TRBV7-8; J gene: TRBJ1-2; CDR3 length: 18; D gene: TRBD1; clone size: -; CDR3 protein: CASSRVGDRDRGAYGYTF; CDR3 DNA: TGTGCCAGCAGCCGCGTGGGCGACCGGGACAGGGGGGCCTATGGCTACACCTTC
V gene: TRBV6-5; J gene: TRBJ1-1; CDR3 length: 14; D gene: TRBD1; clone size: few; CDR3 protein: CASSYGDRAAEAFF; CDR3 DNA: TGTGCCAGCAGTTACGGGGACAGGGCGGCTGAAGCTTTCTTT
V gene: TRBV7-6; J gene: TRBJ1-2; CDR3 length: 13; D gene: -; clone size: -; CDR3 protein: CASSPFKDYGYTF; CDR3 DNA: TGTGCCAGCAGCCCGTTTAAAGACTATGGCTACACCTTC
V gene: TRBV7-3; J gene: TRBJ2-1; CDR3 length: 17; D gene: -; clone size: -; CDR3 protein: CASSLTTGRASYNEQFF; CDR3 DNA: TGTGCCAGCAGCTTAACGACAGGCAGGGCCTCCTACAATGAGCAGTTCTTC
V gene: TRBV2; J gene: TRBJ1-1; CDR3 length: 12; D gene: -; clone size: -; CDR3 protein: CASIGVLTEAFF; CDR3 DNA: TGTGCCAGCATTGGGGTCCTCACTGAAGCTTTCTTT
V gene: TRBV4-3; J gene: TRBJ2-3; CDR3 length: 16; D gene: TRBD1; clone size: -; CDR3 protein: CASSHDRDGRTDTQYF; CDR3 DNA: TGCGCCAGCAGCCACGACAGGGACGGCCGTACAGATACGCAGTATTTT
V gene: TRBV29-1; J gene: TRBJ2-6; CDR3 length: 16; D gene: -; clone size: -; CDR3 protein: CSVASWGSSGANVLTF; CDR3 DNA: TGCAGCGTTGCTAGTTGGGGGAGCTCTGGGGCCAACGTCCTGACTTTC
V gene: TRBV4-1; J gene: TRBJ2-3; CDR3 length: 15; D gene: -; clone size: -; CDR3 protein: CASSPVGVVTDTQYF; CDR3 DNA: TGCGCCAGCAGCCCTGTAGGTGTAGTCACAGATACGCAGTATTTT
V gene: TRBV5-1; J gene: TRBJ2-2; CDR3 length: 15; D gene: TRBD1; clone size: once; CDR3 protein: CASSIDRGRTGELFF; CDR3 DNA: TGCGCCAGCAGCATTGACAGGGGGCGTACCGGGGAGCTGTTTTTT
V gene: TRBV12-3/TRBV12-4; J gene: TRBJ1-1; CDR3 length: 11; D gene: -; clone size: -; CDR3 protein: CASSAAGAAFF; CDR3 DNA: TGTGCCAGCAGTGCCGCCGGGGCGGCTTTCTTT
V gene: TRBV19; J gene: TRBJ1-4; CDR3 length: 14; D gene: -; clone size: -; CDR3 protein: CASSISSGTEKLFF; CDR3 DNA: TGTGCCAGTAGTATATCTTCAGGAACCGAAAAACTGTTTTTT
V gene: TRBV30; J gene: TRBJ2-2; CDR3 length: 13; D gene: -; clone size: once; CDR3 protein: CAWDPEGTGELFF; CDR3 DNA: TGTGCCTGGGACCCTGAGGGCACCGGGGAGCTGTTTTTT
V gene: TRBV5-6; J gene: TRBJ1-1; CDR3 length: 12; D gene: -; clone size: -; CDR3 protein: CASSGGDTEAFF; CDR3 DNA: TGTGCCAGCAGCGGGGGGGACACTGAAGCTTTCTTT
V gene: TRBV7-3; J gene: TRBJ1-6; CDR3 length: 14; D gene: -; clone size: -; CDR3 protein: CASSLLRNNSPLHF; CDR3 DNA: TGTGCCAGCAGCTTATTACGGAATAATTCACCCCTCCACTTT
V gene: TRBV3-1/TRBV3-2; J gene: TRBJ2-3; CDR3 length: 14; D gene: -; clone size: -; CDR3 protein: CASRQGGSTDTQYF; CDR3 DNA: TGTGCCAGCAGGCAGGGGGGGAGCACAGATACGCAGTATTTT
V gene: TRBV7-3; J gene: TRBJ1-2; CDR3 length: 14; D gene: -; clone size: -; CDR3 protein: CASSPGGGDYGYTF; CDR3 DNA: TGTGCCAGCAGCCCCGGGGGGGGAGACTATGGCTACACCTTC
V gene: TRBV10-1; J gene: TRBJ2-5; CDR3 length: 13; D gene: -; clone size: -; CDR3 protein: CASSESTPGTQYF; CDR3 DNA: TGCGCCAGCAGTGAGTCGACTCCCGGGACCCAGTACTTC